This T cell receptor beta chain was documented in a study of control samples from healthy donors and cancer patients. Germline V gene sequence: CDR1 KGHDR, CDR2 SFDVKD. The CDR3 is made up of 13 amino acids. The V end lost 4 bases, the J end lost 3 bases, and 8 bases lay between the germline ends. Sequencing used immunoSEQ multiplex PCR; TCRdb keeps in-frame clones, though not all of them. The sample comprises 130,000 to 150,000 clones, 93% of which are singletons, and more than 5% rests with the top ten. The TCR comes from a young man in good health. The chain carries TRBV24-1 and TRBJ1-2; D gene ambiguous. The specimen was blood. CDR3 DNA: TGTGCCACCAGTGACAGAGTAGACTATGGCTACACCTTC. Protein product: CATSDRVDYGYTF.